Sequencing of this T cell receptor beta chain was carried out in a study of human T cells and chemical hapten exposure. Study overall: Read at 6 days, the patch tests placed 0.01% DPC on the upper back. Notes on the study in general: Donors, who had alopecia, may show an immune response that differs from healthy people's. PT1 expanded TCR counts and patch test score correlated positively. Controls formed significantly fewer large CDR3 similarity clusters than expanded TCRs did.

Turning to this clonotype: Its target is unknown.

Specified time point: patch test 1, 2 weeks after DPC sensitization. Treatment denoted: therapeutic diphenylcyclopropenone sensitization with weekly scalp DPC. TCRdb fed the RACE reads into MiXCR, producing one record per CDR3 protein. The table records just under 350,000 distinct CDR3 sequences, roughly 6.9% of them present only once. The material sequenced was whole blood, taken in connection with sensitization to the hapten diphenylcyclopropenone (DPC). The sequence was obtained from a woman aged 18 to 35 with alopecia areata. Some clones in this sample may be carry-over from other donors' samples.

The CDR3 bases are TGTGCCATCAGCCCGACAGGGGGCGTCACAGATACGCAGTATTTT. This gives the protein CAISPTGGVTDTQYF. The J gene is TRBJ2-3, the V gene TRBV10-3; 10 bases map to TRBD1. Trimming at V came to 6 bases and at J to 2 bases, leaving 5 bases not matched to a gene. The CDR3 length is 15 residues. Germline V gives CDR1 ENHRY, CDR2 SYGVKD.